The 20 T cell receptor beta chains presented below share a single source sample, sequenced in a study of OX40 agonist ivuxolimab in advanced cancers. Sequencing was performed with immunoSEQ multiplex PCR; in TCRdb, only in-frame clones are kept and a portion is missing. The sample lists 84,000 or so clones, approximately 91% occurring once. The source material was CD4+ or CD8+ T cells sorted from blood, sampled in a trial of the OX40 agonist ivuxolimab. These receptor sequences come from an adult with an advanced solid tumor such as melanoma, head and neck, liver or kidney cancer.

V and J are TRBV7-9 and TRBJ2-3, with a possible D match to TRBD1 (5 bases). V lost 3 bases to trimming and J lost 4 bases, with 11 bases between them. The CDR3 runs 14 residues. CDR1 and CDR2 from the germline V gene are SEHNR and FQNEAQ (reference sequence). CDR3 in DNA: TGTGCCAGCAGCTTTCCTCTACAGGCAGATACGCAGTATTTT. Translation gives CASSFPLQADTQYF.

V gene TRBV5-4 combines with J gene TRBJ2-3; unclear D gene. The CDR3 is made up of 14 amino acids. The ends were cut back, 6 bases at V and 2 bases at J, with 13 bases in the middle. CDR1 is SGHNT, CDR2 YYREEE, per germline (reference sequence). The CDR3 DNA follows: TGTGCCAGCACCGTTGGTGGGTTCACAGATACGCAGTATTTT. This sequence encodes CASTVGGFTDTQYF.

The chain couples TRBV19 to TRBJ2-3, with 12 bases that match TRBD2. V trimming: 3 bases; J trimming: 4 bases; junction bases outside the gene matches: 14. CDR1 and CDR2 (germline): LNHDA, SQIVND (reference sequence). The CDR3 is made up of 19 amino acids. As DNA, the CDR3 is TGTGCCAGTAGTATGACCGCTCTTATCCTAGCGGGGGGGCCAGATACGCAGTATTTT. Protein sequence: CASSMTALILAGGPDTQYF.

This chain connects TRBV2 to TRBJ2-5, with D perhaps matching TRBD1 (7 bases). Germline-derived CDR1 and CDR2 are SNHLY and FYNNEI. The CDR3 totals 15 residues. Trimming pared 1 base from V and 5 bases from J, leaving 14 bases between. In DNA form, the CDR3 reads TGTGCCAGCAGTGAAGGACAGGGAGGAAGGGAGACCCAGTACTTC. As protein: CASSEGQGGRETQYF.

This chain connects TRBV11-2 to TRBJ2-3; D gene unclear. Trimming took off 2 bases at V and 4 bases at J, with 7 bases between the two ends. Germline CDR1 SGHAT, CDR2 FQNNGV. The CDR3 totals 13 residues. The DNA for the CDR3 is TGTGCCAGCAGCTTAATCCCCGCAGATACGCAGTATTTT. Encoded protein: CASSLIPADTQYF.

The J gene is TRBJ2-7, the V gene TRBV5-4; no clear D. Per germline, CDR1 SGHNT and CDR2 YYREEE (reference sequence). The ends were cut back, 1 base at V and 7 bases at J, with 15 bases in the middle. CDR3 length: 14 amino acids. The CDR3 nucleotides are TGTGCCAGCAGCTTGAAAGGAAGGGTAGGTGAGCAGTACTTC. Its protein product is CASSLKGRVGEQYF. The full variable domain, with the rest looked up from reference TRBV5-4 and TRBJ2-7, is ETGVTQSPTHLIKTRGQQVTLRCSSQSGHNTVSWYQQALGQGPQFIFQYYREEENGRGNFPPRFSGLQFPNYSSELNVNALELDDSALYLCASSLKGRVGEQYFGPGTRLTVT.

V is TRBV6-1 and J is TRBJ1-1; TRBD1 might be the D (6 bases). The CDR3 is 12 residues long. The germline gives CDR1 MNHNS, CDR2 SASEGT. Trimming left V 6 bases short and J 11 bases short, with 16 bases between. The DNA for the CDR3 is TGTGCCAGCAGGGGGGACATCATTACGGCTTTCTTT. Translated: CASRGDIITAFF.

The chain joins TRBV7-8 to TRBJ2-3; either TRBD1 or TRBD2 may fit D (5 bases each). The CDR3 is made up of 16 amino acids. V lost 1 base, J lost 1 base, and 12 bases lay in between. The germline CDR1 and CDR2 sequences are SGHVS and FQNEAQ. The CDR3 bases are TGTGCCAGCAGCTTAGGAGGGGTCGGTGGCACAGATACGCAGTATTTT. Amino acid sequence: CASSLGGVGGTDTQYF.

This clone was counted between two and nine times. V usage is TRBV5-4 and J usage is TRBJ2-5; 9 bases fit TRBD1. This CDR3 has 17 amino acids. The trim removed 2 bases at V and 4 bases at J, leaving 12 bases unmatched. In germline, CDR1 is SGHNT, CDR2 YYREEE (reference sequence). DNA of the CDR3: TGTGCCAGCAGCTTTACAGGGGGCGCAGAATTACGAGAGACCCAGTACTTC. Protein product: CASSFTGGAELRETQYF. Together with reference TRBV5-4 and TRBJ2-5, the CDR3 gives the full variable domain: ETGVTQSPTHLIKTRGQQVTLRCSSQSGHNTVSWYQQALGQGPQFIFQYYREEENGRGNFPPRFSGLQFPNYSSELNVNALELDDSALYLCASSFTGGAELRETQYFGPGTRLLVL.

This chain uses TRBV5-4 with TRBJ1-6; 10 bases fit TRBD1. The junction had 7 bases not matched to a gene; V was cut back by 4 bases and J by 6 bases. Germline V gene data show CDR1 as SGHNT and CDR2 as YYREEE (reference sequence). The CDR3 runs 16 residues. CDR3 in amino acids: CASSTPGTGVNSPLHF. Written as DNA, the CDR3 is TGTGCCAGCAGCACTCCGGGGACAGGGGTTAATTCACCCCTCCACTTT.

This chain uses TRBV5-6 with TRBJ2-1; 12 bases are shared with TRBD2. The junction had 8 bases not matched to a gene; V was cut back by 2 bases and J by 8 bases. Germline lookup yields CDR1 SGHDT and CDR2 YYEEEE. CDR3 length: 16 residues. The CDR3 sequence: CASSFLRTSGKDEQFF. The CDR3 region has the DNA TGTGCCAGCAGCTTCCTACGGACTAGCGGGAAGGATGAGCAGTTCTTC.

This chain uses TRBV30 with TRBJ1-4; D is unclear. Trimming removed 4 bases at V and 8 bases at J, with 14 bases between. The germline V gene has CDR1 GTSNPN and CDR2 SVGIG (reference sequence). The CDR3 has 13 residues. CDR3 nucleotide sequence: TGTGCCTGGACCCGTTTGGGCCAAGAAAAACTGTTTTTT. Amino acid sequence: CAWTRLGQEKLFF.

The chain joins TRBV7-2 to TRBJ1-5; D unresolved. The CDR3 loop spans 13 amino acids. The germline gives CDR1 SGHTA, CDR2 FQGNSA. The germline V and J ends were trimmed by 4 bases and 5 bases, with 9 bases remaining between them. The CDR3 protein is CASSSDRDQPQHF. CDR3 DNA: TGTGCCAGCAGCTCGGACCGAGATCAGCCCCAGCATTTT.

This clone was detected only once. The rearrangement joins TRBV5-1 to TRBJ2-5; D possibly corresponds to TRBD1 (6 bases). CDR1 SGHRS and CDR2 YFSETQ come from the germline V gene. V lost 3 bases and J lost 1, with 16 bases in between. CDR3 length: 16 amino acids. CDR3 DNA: TGCGCCAGCAGCTCAGGCGACAGGCTAACCCAAGAGACCCAGTACTTC. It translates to CASSSGDRLTQETQYF.

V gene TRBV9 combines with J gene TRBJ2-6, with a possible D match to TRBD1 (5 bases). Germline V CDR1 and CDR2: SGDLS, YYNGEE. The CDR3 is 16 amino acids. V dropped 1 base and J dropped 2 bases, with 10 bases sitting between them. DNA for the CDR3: TGTGCCAGCAGCGTACAGGGAACTCCTGGGGCCAACGTCCTGACTTTC. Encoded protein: CASSVQGTPGANVLTF.

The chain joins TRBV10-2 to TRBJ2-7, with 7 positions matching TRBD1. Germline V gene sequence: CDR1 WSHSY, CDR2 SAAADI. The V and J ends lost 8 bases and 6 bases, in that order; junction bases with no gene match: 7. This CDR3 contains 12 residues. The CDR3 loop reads CASGRQGIEQYF. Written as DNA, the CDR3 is TGCGCCAGCGGGAGACAGGGTATCGAGCAGTACTTC.

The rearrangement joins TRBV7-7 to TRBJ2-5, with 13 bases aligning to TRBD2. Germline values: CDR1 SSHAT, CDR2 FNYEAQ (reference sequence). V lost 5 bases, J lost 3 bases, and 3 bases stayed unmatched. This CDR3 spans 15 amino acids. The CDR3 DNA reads TGTGCCAGCAGCCCAGGACTAGCGGGGGAAGAGACCCAGTACTTC. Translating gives CASSPGLAGEETQYF.

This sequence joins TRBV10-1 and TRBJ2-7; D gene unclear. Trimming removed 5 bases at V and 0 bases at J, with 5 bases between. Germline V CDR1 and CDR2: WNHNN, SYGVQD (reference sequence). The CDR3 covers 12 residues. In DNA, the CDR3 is TGCGCCAGCAGTTGGAACTCCTACGAGCAGTACTTC. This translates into CASSWNSYEQYF.

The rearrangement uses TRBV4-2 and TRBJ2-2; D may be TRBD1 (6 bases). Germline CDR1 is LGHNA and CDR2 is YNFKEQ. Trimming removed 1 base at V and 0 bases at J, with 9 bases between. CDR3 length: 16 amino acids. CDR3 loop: CASSQGGTPNTGELFF. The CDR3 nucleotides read TGTGCCAGCAGCCAAGGAGGGACACCGAACACCGGGGAGCTGTTTTTT.

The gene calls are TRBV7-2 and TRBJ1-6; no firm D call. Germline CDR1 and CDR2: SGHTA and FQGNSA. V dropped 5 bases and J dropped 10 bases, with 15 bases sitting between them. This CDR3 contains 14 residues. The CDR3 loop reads CASSPPGVRSPLHF. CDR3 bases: TGTGCCAGCAGCCCCCCGGGAGTCCGGTCACCCCTCCACTTT.